The 20 T cell receptor beta chains reported below all come from one sample, sequenced in a study of blood T cell repertoires in COVID-19. Clones were read by immunoSEQ multiplex PCR, and TCRdb kept only the in-frame ones, dropping some. The sample yields 200,000 to 250,000 clones, about 85% seen once. Source material: peripheral blood. The origin of the receptors is a man aged 25-45 years with active or convalescent COVID-19.

V is TRBV18 and J is TRBJ2-1; 9 bases map to TRBD1. The CDR3 sequence is 15 residues long. Germline lookup yields CDR1 KGHSH and CDR2 LQKENI. V trimming: 3 bases; J trimming: 8 bases; junction bases outside the gene matches: 8. The CDR3 DNA follows: TGTGCCAGCTCACCGCCCGGGACAGGGACATATGAGCAGTTCTTC. Residues: CASSPPGTGTYEQFF.

The chain links TRBV30 to TRBJ1-2, with D uncertain. CDR1 is GTSNPN, CDR2 SVGIG, per germline (reference sequence). The germline V and J ends were trimmed by 5 bases and 4 bases, with 11 bases remaining between them. The CDR3 loop spans 12 amino acids. The CDR3 loop is CAWGGLSYGYTF. The CDR3 DNA sequence: TGTGCCTGGGGCGGACTGAGCTATGGCTACACCTTC.

The V gene is TRBV29-1, the J gene TRBJ1-1, with D uncertain. The V gene lost 2 bases and the J gene lost 11 bases, with 12 bases spanning the gap. The CDR3 loop spans 11 amino acids. CDR1 is SQVTM, CDR2 ANQGSEA, per germline. Here the CDR3 DNA reads TGCAGCGTTGAAACGGCAGCGGCGGCTTTCTTT. This gives the protein CSVETAAAAFF. The variable domain in full, completed from reference TRBV29-1 and TRBJ1-1, reads SAVISQKPSRDICQRGTSLTIQCQVDSQVTMMFWYRQQPGQSLTLIATANQGSEATYESGFVIDKFPISRPNLTFSTLTVSNMSPEDSSIYLCSVETAAAAFFGQGTRLTVV.

The chain combines TRBV19 with TRBJ2-5, with 10 bases identical to TRBD1. With V trimmed by 4 bases and J by 4 bases, 6 bases remained unmatched. Germline V CDR1 and CDR2: LNHDA, SQIVND (reference sequence). The CDR3 covers 15 residues. CDR3 DNA: TGTGCCAGTAGTAGAGGGGACAGGGGCCGAGAGACCCAGTACTTC. It translates to CASSRGDRGRETQYF.

The chain recombines TRBV9 with TRBJ2-2; tentative D call: TRBD2 (6 bases). This CDR3 is built from 15 residues. Trimming removed 0 bases from V and 7 bases from J, with 13 bases in between. Per germline, CDR1 SGDLS and CDR2 YYNGEE. CDR3 region: CASSVVPEGGGELFF. In DNA form, the CDR3 reads TGTGCCAGCAGCGTAGTTCCGGAGGGAGGCGGGGAGCTGTTTTTT.

This rearrangement joins TRBV9 to TRBJ2-2, with 7 positions matching TRBD1. CDR1 and CDR2 (germline): SGDLS, YYNGEE. The CDR3 is made up of 17 amino acids. The V and J ends lost 0 bases and 4 bases, in that order; junction bases with no gene match: 9. CDR3 DNA: TGTGCCAGCAGCGTAGGGGGAAGGGGGCCGAGCACCGGGGAGCTGTTTTTT. This sequence encodes CASSVGGRGPSTGELFF.

The rearrangement joins TRBV3-1 (or the pseudogene TRBV3-2) to TRBJ1-2; 7 nucleotides agree with TRBD1. The J segment lost 3 bases and the V segment lost 5 bases, leaving 6 bases of the junction unmatched. This CDR3 comprises 14 residues. Germline V CDR1 and CDR2: LGHDT, YNNKEL (reference sequence). DNA for the CDR3: TGTGCCAGCAGCACCACAGGGGAGGACTATGGCTACACCTTC. It specifies CASSTTGEDYGYTF.

The V and J genes are TRBV11-2 and TRBJ2-7, with D hard to call. Trimming removed 3 bases from V and 2 bases from J, with 5 bases in between. CDR3 size: 12 residues. Germline assignment: CDR1 SGHAT and CDR2 FQNNGV. CDR3 nucleotide sequence: TGTGCCAGCAGCTTCGGTGCCTACGAGCAGTACTTC. Protein sequence: CASSFGAYEQYF.

The rearrangement joins TRBV28 to TRBJ2-1; 7 bases line up with TRBD1. This CDR3 is built from 16 residues. Germline CDR1 is MDHEN and CDR2 is SYDVKM. Trimming at V came to 1 base and at J to 4 bases, leaving 7 bases not matched to a gene. Here the CDR3 reads CASSLFGQELYNEQFF. The CDR3 DNA reads TGTGCCAGCAGTTTATTTGGACAGGAGTTGTACAATGAGCAGTTCTTC.

The V call is TRBV6-5, the J call TRBJ2-5; no clear D. Trimming took off 10 bases at V and 5 bases at J, with 17 bases between the two ends. This CDR3 has 13 amino acids. CDR1 MNHEY and CDR2 SVGAGI come from the germline V gene. CDR3 loop: CATTLRIGETQYF. The DNA for the CDR3 is TGTGCCACCACCCTAAGGATCGGGGAGACCCAGTACTTC.

A note on this clone: The same CDR3 also results from other DNA sequences found in this sample. The gene calls are TRBV9 and TRBJ2-3; D unresolved. V gave up 0 bases and J gave up 4 bases, with 3 bases separating them. Germline loops: CDR1 SGDLS, CDR2 YYNGEE. This CDR3 is 12 amino acids long. This CDR3 reads CASSVASDTQYF. CDR3 DNA sequence: TGTGCCAGCAGCGTAGCATCAGATACGCAGTATTTT.

This chain links TRBV5-4 with TRBJ2-7; 13 nucleotides align to TRBD2. The CDR3 runs to 16 residues. CDR1 is SGHNT, CDR2 YYREEE, per germline (reference sequence). The V segment lost 0 bases and the J segment 7 bases; nucleotides outside the gene matches: 7. Here the CDR3 reads CASSLGTTSGRNEQYF. The CDR3 coding sequence is TGTGCCAGCAGCTTGGGAACGACTAGCGGGAGGAATGAGCAGTACTTC.

The chain joins TRBV7-2 to TRBJ1-2; D is undetermined. Trimming took off 5 bases at V and 10 bases at J, with 11 bases between the two ends. The germline gives CDR1 SGHTA, CDR2 FQGNSA. CDR3 size: 11 residues. The CDR3 here is CASSRQRAYTF. In DNA form, the CDR3 reads TGTGCCAGCAGCCGTCAGAGGGCCTACACCTTC.

Here the CDR3 reads CAWSITGGTEAFF. DNA of the CDR3: TGTGCCTGGAGTATAACAGGGGGCACTGAAGCTTTCTTT. This chain links TRBV30 with TRBJ1-1; 8 bases match TRBD1. Losses at the gene ends were 2 bases for V and 4 bases for J; bases not matched to a gene: 3. The CDR3 is 13 amino acids. Germline CDR1 GTSNPN, CDR2 SVGIG (reference sequence). Looking up the rest from reference TRBV30 and TRBJ1-1 gives the full variable domain: SQTIHQWPATLVQPVGSPLSLECTVEGTSNPNLYWYRQAAGRGLQLLFYSVGIGQISSEVPQNLSASRPQDRQFILSSKKLLLSDSGFYLCAWSITGGTEAFFGQGTRLTVV.

The V call is TRBV5-1, the J call TRBJ2-1, with D possibly being TRBD1 (6 bases). Germline CDR1 reads SGHRS; CDR2 reads YFSETQ. The V end was cut by 3 bases, the J end by 4 bases, with 11 bases between. CDR3 length equals 14 residues. The CDR3 protein is CASSSRQAYNEQFF. The CDR3, as DNA: TGCGCCAGCAGCTCGCGACAGGCGTACAATGAGCAGTTCTTC.

This clone was counted a few times. This chain links TRBV18 with TRBJ2-7; D might be TRBD1 (6 bases). The length of the CDR3 is 13 residues. The germline V gene has CDR1 KGHSH and CDR2 LQKENI. V lost 3 bases and J lost 5, with 11 bases in between. The CDR3: CASSPKTGNEQYF. CDR3 sequence (DNA): TGTGCCAGCTCACCTAAAACAGGGAACGAGCAGTACTTC.

This chain joins TRBV19 and TRBJ2-5, with 8 bases fitting TRBD2. The CDR3 runs 15 residues. In germline, CDR1 is LNHDA, CDR2 SQIVND (reference sequence). The V gene end was trimmed by 0 bases and the J gene end by 4 bases; junction bases not matched to a gene: 4. The CDR3 DNA reads as TGTGCCAGTAGTATAGATCGGGGGGGGCGAGAGACCCAGTACTTC. Translation: CASSIDRGGRETQYF.

CDR3 region: CSVQGGAGVRDEQYF. CDR3 coding DNA: TGCAGCGTTCAAGGGGGAGCGGGAGTAAGAGACGAGCAGTACTTC. V and J are TRBV29-1 and TRBJ2-7; TRBD2 agrees at 8 bases. This CDR3 contains 15 residues. V lost 5 bases and J lost 5; bases outside the gene matches: 14. The V gene's germline CDR1 is SQVTM and CDR2 ANQGSEA.

This clone was seen more than once but under ten times. The chain joins TRBV28 to TRBJ2-7; 9 bases fit TRBD1. Germline CDR1 reads MDHEN; CDR2 reads SYDVKM. Trimming at V came to 3 bases and at J to 4 bases, leaving 7 bases not matched to a gene. The CDR3 is made up of 15 amino acids. CDR3 DNA: TGTGCCAGCAGTTTCTCGACAGGGGGGTTATACGAGCAGTACTTC. Translation gives CASSFSTGGLYEQYF.

The chain couples TRBV6-2 or TRBV6-3 to TRBJ2-2; 8 positions agree with TRBD1. The V gene's germline CDR1 is MNHEY and CDR2 SVGEGT. The CDR3 has 16 residues. J gave up 8 bases and V 0 bases, and 8 bases lay outside the gene matches. The CDR3 protein is CASSYSPGGGGGELFF. The CDR3 nucleotides read TGTGCCAGCAGTTACTCGCCAGGGGGCGGAGGAGGGGAGCTGTTTTTT.